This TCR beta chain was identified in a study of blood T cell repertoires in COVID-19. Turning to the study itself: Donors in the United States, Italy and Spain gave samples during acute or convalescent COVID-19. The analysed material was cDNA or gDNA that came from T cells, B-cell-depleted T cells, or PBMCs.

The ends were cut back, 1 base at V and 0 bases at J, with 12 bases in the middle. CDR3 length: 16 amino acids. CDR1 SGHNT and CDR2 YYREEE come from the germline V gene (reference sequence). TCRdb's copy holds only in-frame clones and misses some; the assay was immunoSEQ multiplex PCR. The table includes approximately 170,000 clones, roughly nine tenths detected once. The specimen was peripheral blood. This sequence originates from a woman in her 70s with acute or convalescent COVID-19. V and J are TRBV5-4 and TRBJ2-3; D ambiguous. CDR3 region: CASSLNPTPSTDTQYF. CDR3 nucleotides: TGTGCCAGCAGCTTGAACCCGACTCCTAGCACAGATACGCAGTATTTT. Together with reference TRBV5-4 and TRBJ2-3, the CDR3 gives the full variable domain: ETGVTQSPTHLIKTRGQQVTLRCSSQSGHNTVSWYQQALGQGPQFIFQYYREEENGRGNFPPRFSGLQFPNYSSELNVNALELDDSALYLCASSLNPTPSTDTQYFGPGTRLTVL.